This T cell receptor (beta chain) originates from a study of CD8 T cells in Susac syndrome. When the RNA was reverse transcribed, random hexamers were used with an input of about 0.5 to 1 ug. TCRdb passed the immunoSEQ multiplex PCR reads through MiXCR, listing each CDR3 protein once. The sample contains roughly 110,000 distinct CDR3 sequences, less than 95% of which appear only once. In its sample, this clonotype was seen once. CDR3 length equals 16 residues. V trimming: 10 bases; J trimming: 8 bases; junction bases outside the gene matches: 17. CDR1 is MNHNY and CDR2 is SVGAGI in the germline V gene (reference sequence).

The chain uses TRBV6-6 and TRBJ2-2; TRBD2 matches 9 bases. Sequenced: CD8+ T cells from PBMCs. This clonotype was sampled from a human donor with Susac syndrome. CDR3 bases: TGTGCCACCTCCGCTCAGCGGGGGGCTCCAGTGGGGGAGCTGTTTTTT. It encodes CATSAQRGAPVGELFF.